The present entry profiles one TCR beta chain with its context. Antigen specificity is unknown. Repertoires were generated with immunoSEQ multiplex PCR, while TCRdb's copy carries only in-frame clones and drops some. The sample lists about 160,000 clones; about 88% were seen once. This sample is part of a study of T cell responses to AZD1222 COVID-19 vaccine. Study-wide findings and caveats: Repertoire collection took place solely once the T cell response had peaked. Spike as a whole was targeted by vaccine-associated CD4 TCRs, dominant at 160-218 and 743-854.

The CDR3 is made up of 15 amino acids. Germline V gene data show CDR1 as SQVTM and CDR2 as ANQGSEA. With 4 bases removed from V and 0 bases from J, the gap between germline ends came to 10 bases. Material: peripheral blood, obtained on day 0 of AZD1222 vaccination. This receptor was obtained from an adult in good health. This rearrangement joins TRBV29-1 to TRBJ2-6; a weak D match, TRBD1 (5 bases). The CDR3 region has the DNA TGCAGCGTTGGACAGTTCGGCTCTGGGGCCAACGTCCTGACTTTC. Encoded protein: CSVGQFGSGANVLTF.